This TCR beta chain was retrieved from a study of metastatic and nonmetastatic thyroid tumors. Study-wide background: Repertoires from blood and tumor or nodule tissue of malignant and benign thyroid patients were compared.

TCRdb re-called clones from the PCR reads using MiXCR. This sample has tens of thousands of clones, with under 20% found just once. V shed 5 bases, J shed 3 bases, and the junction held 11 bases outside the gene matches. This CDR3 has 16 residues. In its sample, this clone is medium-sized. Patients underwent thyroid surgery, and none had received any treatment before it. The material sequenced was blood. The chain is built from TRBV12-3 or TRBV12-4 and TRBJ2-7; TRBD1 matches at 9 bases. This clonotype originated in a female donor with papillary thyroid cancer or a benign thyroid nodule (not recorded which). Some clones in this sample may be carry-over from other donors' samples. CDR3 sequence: CASSPWGTDRGYEQYF. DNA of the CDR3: TGTGCCAGCAGTCCCTGGGGGACGGACAGGGGCTACGAGCAGTACTTC.